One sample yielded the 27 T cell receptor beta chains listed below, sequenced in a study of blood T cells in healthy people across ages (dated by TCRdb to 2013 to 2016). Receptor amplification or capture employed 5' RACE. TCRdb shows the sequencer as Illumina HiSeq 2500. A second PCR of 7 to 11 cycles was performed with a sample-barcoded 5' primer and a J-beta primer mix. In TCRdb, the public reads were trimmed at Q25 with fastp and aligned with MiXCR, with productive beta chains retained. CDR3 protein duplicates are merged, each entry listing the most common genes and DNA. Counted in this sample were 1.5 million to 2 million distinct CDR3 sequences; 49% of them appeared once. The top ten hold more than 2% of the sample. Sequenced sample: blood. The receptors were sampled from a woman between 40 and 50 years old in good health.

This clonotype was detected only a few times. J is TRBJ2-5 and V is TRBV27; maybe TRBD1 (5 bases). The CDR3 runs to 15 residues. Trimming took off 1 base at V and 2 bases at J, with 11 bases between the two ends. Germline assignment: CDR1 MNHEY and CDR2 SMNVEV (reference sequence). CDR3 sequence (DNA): TGTGCCAGCAGTTTATGGGGCGAAAGGCAAGAGACCCAGTACTTC. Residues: CASSLWGERQETQYF.

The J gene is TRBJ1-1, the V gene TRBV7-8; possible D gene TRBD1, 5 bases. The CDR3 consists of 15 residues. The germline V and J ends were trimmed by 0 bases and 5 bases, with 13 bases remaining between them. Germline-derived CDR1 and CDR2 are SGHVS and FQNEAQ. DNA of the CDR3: TGTGCCAGCAGCTTAGCCTGGGGGGGAGGGACTGAAGCTTTCTTT. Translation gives CASSLAWGGGTEAFF.

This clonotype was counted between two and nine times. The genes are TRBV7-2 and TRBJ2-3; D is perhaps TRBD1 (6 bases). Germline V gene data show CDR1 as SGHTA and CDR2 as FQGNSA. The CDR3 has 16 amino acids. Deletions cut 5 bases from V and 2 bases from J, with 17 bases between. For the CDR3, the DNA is TGTGCCAGCAGCCAAGCCGGGACACGACACACAGATACGCAGTATTTT. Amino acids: CASSQAGTRHTDTQYF.

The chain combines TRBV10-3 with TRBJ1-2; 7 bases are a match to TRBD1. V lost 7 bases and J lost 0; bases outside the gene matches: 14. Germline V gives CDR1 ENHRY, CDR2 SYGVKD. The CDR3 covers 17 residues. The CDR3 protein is CAITSTGATDSNYGYTF. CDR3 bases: TGTGCCATCACTAGCACAGGGGCCACTGACTCTAACTATGGCTACACCTTC.

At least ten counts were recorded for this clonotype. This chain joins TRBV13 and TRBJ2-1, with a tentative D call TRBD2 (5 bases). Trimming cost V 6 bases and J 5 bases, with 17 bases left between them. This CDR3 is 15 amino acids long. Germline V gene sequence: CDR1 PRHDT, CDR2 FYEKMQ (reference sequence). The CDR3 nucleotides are TGTGCCAGCAGTCGCGCGACGGGAACCAACAATGAGCAGTTCTTC. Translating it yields CASSRATGTNNEQFF.

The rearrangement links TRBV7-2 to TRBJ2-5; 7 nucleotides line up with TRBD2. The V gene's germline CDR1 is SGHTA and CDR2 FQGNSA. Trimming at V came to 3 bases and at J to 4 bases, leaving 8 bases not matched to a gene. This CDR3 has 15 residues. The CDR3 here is CASSLGGGEGETQYF. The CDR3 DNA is TGTGCCAGCAGCTTGGGGGGGGGTGAAGGAGAGACCCAGTACTTC. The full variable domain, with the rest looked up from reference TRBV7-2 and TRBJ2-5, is GAGVSQSPSNKVTEKGKDVELRCDPISGHTALYWYRQSLGQGLEFLIYFQGNSAPDKSGLPSDRFSAERTGGSVSTLTIQRTQQEDSAVYLCASSLGGGEGETQYFGPGTRLLVL.

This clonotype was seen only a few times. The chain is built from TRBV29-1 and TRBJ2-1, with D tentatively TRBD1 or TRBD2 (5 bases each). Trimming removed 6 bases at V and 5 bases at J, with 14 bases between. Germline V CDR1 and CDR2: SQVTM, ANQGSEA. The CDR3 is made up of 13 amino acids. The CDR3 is CSVGRQNHNEQFF. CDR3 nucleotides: TGCAGCGTGGGACGTCAGAACCACAATGAGCAGTTCTTC.

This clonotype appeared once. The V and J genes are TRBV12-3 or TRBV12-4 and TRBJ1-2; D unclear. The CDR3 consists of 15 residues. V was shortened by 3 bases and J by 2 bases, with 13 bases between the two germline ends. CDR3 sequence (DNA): TGTGCCAGCAGTTTTATGGGCAGGAACAACTATGGCTACACCTTC. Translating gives CASSFMGRNNYGYTF.

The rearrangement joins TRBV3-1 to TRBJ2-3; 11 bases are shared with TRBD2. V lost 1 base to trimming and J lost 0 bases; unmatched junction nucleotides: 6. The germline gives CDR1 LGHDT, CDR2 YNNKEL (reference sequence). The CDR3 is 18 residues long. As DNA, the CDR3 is TGTGCCAGCAGCCAAGTACCTAGCGGGGGGCGGAGCACAGATACGCAGTATTTT. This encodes CASSQVPSGGRSTDTQYF.

CDR3 DNA sequence: TGTGCCAGCAGCCAATCGGACAGGGGGCTGTTTTTT. Residues: CASSQSDRGLFF. This chain links TRBV7-9 with TRBJ1-4; 10 bases match TRBD1. The CDR3 is 12 amino acids. Trimming cost V 5 bases and J 14 bases; bases outside gene matches: 5. Germline V gene sequence: CDR1 SEHNR, CDR2 FQNEAQ (reference sequence). The full variable domain, with the rest looked up from reference TRBV7-9 and TRBJ1-4, is DTGVSQNPRHKITKRGQNVTFRCDPISEHNRLYWYRQTLGQGPEFLTYFQNEAQLEKSRLLSDRFSAERPKGSFSTLEIQRTEQGDSAMYLCASSQSDRGLFFGSGTQLSVL.

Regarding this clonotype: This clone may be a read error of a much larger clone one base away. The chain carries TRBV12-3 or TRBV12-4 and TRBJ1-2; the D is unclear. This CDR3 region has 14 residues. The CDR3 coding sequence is TGTGCCAGCAGTCGCGGACCGACAAACTGTGGCTACACCTTC. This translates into CASSRGPTNCGYTF.

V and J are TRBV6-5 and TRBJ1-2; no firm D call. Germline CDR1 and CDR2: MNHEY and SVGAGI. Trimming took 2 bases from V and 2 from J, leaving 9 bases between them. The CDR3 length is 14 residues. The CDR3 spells CASSYAGVNYGYTF. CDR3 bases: TGTGCCAGCAGTTACGCAGGAGTGAACTATGGCTACACCTTC.

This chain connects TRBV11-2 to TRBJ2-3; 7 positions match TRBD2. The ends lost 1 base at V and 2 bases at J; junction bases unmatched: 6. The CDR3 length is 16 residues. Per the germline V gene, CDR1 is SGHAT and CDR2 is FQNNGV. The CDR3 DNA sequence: TGTGCCAGCAGCTTAGCGGTCGGGGGGATCACAGATACGCAGTATTTT. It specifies CASSLAVGGITDTQYF.

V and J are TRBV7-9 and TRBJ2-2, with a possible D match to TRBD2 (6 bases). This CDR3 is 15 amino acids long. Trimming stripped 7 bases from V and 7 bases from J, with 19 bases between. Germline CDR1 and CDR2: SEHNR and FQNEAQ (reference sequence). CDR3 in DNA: TGTGCCAGCATCCACCAACCATCGGGGGTCGGGGAGCTGTTTTTT. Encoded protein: CASIHQPSGVGELFF.

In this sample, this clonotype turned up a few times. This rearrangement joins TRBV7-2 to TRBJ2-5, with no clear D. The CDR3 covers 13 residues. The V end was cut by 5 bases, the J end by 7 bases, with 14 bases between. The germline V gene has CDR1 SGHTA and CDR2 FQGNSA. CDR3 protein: CASSPFTVGTQYF. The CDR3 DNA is TGTGCCAGCAGCCCTTTCACTGTGGGGACCCAGTACTTC. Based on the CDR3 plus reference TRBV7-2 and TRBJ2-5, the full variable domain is GAGVSQSPSNKVTEKGKDVELRCDPISGHTALYWYRQSLGQGLEFLIYFQGNSAPDKSGLPSDRFSAERTGGSVSTLTIQRTQQEDSAVYLCASSPFTVGTQYFGPGTRLLVL.

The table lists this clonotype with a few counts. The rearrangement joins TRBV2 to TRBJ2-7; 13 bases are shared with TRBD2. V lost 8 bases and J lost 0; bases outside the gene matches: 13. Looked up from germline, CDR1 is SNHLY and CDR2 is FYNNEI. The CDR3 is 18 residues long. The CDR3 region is CASHNRGLAGNSSYEQYF. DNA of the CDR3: TGTGCCAGCCACAACCGGGGACTAGCGGGGAATAGCTCCTACGAGCAGTACTTC.

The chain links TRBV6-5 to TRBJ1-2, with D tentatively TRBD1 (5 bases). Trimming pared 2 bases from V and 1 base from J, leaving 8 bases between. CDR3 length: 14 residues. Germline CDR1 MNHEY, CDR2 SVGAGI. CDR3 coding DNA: TGTGCCAGCAGTTACGCGACAGATAACTATGGCTACACCTTC. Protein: CASSYATDNYGYTF.

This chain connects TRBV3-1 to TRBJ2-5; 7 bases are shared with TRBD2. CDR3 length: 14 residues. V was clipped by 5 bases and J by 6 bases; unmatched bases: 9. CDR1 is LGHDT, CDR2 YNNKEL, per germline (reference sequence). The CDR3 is CASSYGLVQKTQYF. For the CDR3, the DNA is TGTGCCAGCAGCTACGGACTAGTCCAGAAGACCCAGTACTTC.

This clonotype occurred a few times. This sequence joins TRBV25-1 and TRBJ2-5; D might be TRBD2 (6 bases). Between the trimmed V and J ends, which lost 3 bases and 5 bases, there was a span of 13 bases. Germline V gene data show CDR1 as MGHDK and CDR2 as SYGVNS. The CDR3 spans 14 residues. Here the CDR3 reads CASSDSGERETQYF. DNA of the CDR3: TGTGCCAGCAGTGATTCGGGGGAGAGGGAGACCCAGTACTTC. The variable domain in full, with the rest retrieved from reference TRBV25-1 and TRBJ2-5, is EADIYQTPRYLVIGTGKKITLECSQTMGHDKMYWYQQDPGMELHLIHYSYGVNSTEKGDLSSESTVSRIRTEHFPLTLESARPSHTSQYLCASSDSGERETQYFGPGTRLLVL.

CDR3 bases: TGTGCCGGCACCGAACAGGGATTCATGAACACTGAAGCTTTCTTT. Amino acids: CAGTEQGFMNTEAFF. The rearrangement joins TRBV2 to TRBJ1-1, with D possibly matching TRBD1 (6 bases). The CDR3 is made up of 15 amino acids. Germline V gene lookup returns CDR1 SNHLY and CDR2 FYNNEI. Trimming left V 11 bases short and J 0 bases short, with 19 bases between.

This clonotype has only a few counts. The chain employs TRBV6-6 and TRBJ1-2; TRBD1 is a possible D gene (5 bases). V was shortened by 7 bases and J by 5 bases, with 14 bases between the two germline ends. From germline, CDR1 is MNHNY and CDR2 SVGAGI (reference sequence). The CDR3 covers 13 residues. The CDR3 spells CASKRDLLYGYTF. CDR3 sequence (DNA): TGTGCCAGCAAAAGGGACCTACTTTATGGCTACACCTTC.

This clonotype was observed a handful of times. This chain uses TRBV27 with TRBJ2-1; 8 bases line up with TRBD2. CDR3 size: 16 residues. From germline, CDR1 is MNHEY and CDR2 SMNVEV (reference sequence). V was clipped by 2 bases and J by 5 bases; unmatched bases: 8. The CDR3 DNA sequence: TGTGCCAGCAGTTTAGCGAGCGGGGGTCGCAACAATGAGCAGTTCTTC. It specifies CASSLASGGRNNEQFF.

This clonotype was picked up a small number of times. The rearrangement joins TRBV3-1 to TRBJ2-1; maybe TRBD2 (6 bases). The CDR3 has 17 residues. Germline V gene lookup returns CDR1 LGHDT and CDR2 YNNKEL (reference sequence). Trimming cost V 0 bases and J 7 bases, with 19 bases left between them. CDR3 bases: TGTGCCAGCAGCCAAGAATTGGTCGGGGGAAGCAGTAATGAGCAGTTCTTC. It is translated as CASSQELVGGSSNEQFF.

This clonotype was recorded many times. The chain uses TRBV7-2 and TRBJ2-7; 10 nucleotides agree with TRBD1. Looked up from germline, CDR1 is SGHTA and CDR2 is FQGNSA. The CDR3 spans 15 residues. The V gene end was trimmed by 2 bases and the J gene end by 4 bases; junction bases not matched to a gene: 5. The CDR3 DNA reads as TGTGCCAGCAGCTTATTCGGGACAGGGGTTTACGAGCAGTACTTC. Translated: CASSLFGTGVYEQYF.

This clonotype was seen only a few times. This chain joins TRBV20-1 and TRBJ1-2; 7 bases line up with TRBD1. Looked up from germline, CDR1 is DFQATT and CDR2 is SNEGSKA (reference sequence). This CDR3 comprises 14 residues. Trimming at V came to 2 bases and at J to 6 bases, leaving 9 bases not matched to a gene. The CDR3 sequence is CSARPAGTDDGYTF. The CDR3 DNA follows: TGCAGTGCTAGACCAGCCGGGACAGACGATGGCTACACCTTC.

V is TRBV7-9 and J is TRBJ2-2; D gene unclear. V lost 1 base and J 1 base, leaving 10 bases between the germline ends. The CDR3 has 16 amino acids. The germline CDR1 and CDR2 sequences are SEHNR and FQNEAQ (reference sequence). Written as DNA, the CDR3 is TGTGCCAGCAGCTTAGATGGTACGATGAACACCGGGGAGCTGTTTTTT. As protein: CASSLDGTMNTGELFF.

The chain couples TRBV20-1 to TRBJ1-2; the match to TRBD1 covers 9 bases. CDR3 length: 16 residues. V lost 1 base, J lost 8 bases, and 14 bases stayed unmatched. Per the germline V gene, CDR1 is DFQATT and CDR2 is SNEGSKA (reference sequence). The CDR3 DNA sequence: TGCAGTGCTAGAGCTACGGGACAGGGAGGAGGTTTCGGCTACACCTTC. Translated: CSARATGQGGGFGYTF.